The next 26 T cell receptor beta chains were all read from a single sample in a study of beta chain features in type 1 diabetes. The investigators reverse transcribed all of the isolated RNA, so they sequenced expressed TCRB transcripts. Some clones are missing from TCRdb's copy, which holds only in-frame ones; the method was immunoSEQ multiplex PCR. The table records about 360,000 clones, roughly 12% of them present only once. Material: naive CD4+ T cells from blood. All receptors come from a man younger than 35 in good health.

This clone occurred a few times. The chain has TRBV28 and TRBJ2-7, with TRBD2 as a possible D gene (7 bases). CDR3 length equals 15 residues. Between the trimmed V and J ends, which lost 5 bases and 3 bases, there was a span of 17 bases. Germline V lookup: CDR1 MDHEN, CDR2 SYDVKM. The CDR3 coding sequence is TGTGCCAGCAGTGGGATGGGGGGGCTTAGCTACGAGCAGTACTTC. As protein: CASSGMGGLSYEQYF.

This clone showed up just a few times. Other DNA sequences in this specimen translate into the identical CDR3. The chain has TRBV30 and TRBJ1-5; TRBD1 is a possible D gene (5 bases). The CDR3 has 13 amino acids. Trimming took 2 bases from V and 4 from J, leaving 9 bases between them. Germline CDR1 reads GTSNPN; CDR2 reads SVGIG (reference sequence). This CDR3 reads CAWSLTDNQPQHF. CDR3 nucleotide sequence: TGTGCCTGGAGTCTGACAGATAATCAGCCCCAGCATTTT.

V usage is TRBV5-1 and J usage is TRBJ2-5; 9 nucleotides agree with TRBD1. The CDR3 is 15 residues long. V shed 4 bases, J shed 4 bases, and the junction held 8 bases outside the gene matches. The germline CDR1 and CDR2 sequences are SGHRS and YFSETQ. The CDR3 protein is CASSRGTGRIETQYF. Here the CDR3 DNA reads TGCGCCAGCAGCAGGGGGACAGGGCGGATAGAGACCCAGTACTTC.

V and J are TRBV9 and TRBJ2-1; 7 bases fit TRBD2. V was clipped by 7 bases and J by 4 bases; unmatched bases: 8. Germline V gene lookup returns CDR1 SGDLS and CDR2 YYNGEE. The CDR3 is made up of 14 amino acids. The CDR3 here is CASGRLGGYNEQFF. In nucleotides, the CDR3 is TGTGCCAGCGGCCGGCTGGGAGGGTACAATGAGCAGTTCTTC.

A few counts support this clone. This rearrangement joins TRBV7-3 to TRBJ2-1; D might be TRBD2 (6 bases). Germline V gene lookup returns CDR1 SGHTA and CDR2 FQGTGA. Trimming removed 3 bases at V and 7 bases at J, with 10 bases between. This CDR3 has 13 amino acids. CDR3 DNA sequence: TGTGCCAGCAGCTTGGGACTCTTAAATGAGCAGTTCTTC. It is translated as CASSLGLLNEQFF.

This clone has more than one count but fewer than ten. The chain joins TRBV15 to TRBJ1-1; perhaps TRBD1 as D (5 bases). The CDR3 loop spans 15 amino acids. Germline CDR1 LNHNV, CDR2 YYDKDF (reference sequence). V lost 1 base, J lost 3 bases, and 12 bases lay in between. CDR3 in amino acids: CATSRVQVKDTEAFF. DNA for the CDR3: TGTGCCACCAGCAGAGTACAGGTGAAGGACACTGAAGCTTTCTTT.

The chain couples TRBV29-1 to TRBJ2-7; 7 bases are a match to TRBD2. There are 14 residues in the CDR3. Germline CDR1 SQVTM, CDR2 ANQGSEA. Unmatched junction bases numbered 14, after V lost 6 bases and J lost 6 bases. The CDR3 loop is CSVLTSQSPGEQYF. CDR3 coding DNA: TGCAGCGTCCTGACTAGCCAGAGTCCAGGCGAGCAGTACTTC.

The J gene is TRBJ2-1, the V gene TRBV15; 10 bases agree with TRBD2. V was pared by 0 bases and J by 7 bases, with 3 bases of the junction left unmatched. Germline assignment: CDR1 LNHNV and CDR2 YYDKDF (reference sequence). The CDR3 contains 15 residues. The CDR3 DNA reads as TGTGCCACCAGCAGAGATAGGACTAGCGGTAATGAGCAGTTCTTC. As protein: CATSRDRTSGNEQFF.

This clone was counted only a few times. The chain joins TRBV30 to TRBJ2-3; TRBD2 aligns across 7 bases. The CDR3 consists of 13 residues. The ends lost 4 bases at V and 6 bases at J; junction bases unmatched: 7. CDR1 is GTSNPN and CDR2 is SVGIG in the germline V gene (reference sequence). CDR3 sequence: CAWNLRESDTQYF. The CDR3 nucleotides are TGTGCCTGGAACCTGCGGGAGTCCGATACGCAGTATTTT.

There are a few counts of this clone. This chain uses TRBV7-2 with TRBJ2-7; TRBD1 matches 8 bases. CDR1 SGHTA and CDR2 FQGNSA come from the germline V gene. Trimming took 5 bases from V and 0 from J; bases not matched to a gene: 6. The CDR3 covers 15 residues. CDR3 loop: CASSADRGLSYEQYF. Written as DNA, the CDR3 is TGTGCCAGCAGCGCCGACAGGGGCCTCTCCTACGAGCAGTACTTC.

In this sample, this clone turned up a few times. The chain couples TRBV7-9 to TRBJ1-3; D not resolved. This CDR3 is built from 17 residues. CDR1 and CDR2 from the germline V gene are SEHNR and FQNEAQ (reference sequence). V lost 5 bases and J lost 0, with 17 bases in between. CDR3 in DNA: TGTGCCAGCAGCCCAGGACTTGGTACCCGCTCTGGAAACACCATATATTTT. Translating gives CASSPGLGTRSGNTIYF.

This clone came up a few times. The CDR3 DNA reads as TGTGCCAGCAGTCCCATCCCGGGGGGCACGTACATTCAGTACTTC. Translated: CASSPIPGGTYIQYF. The chain uses TRBV2 and TRBJ2-4, with TRBD2 as a possible D gene (7 bases). The V end was cut by 5 bases, the J end by 8 bases, with 19 bases between. CDR3 size: 15 residues. The V gene's germline CDR1 is SNHLY and CDR2 FYNNEI.

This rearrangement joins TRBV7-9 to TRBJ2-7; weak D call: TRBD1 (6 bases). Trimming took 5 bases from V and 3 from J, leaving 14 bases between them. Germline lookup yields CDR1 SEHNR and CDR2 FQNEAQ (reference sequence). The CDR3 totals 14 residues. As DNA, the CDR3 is TGTGCCAGCAGCCCAAGGGACACTAGCTACGAGCAGTACTTC. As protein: CASSPRDTSYEQYF.

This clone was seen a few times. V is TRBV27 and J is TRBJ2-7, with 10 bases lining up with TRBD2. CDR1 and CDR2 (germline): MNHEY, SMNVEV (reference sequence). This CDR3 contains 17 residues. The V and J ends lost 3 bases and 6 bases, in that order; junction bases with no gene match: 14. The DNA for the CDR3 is TGTGCCAGCAGTTTTAGGGCTAGCGGGAGAAAAACTAGCGAGCAGTACTTC. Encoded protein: CASSFRASGRKTSEQYF.

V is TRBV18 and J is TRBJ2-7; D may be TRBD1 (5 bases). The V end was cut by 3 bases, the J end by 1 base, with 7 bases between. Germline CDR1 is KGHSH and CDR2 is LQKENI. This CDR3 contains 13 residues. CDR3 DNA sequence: TGTGCCAGCTCACCGACAGCATCCTACGAGCAGTACTTC. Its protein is CASSPTASYEQYF.

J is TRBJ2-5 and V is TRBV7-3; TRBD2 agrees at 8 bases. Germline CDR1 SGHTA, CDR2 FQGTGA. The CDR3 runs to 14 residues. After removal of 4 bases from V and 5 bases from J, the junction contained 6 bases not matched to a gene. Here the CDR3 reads CASSSGLVGETQYF. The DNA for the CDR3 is TGTGCCAGCAGCTCGGGACTAGTGGGGGAGACCCAGTACTTC.

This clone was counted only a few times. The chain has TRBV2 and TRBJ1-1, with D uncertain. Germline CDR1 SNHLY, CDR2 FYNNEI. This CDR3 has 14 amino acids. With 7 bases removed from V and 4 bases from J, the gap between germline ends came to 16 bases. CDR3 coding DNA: TGTGCCAGCATTAGGCGGGAAGGAAGCACTGAAGCTTTCTTT. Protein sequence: CASIRREGSTEAFF. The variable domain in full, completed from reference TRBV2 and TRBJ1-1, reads EPEVTQTPSHQVTQMGQEVILRCVPISNHLYFYWYRQILGQKVEFLVSFYNNEISEKSEIFDDQFSVERPDGSNFTLKIRSTKLEDSAMYFCASIRREGSTEAFFGQGTRLTVV.

The DNA of the CDR3 is TGTGCCAGCAGCTTAGTCGGGTTACAAGAGACCCAGTACTTC. It is translated as CASSLVGLQETQYF. The chain is built from TRBV11-2 and TRBJ2-5; no definite D call. Germline CDR1 and CDR2: SGHAT and FQNNGV. Trimming shortened V by 1 base and J by 2 bases, and 8 bases separated the two germline ends. The CDR3 has 14 residues.

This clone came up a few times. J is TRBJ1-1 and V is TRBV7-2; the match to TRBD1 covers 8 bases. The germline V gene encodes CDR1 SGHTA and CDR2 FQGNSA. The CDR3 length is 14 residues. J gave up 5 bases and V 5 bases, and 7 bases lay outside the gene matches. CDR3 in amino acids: CASSKDREGTEAFF. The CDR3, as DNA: TGTGCCAGCAGCAAGGACAGGGAAGGGACTGAAGCTTTCTTT. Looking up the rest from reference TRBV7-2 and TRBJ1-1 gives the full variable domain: GAGVSQSPSNKVTEKGKDVELRCDPISGHTALYWYRQSLGQGLEFLIYFQGNSAPDKSGLPSDRFSAERTGGSVSTLTIQRTQQEDSAVYLCASSKDREGTEAFFGQGTRLTVV.

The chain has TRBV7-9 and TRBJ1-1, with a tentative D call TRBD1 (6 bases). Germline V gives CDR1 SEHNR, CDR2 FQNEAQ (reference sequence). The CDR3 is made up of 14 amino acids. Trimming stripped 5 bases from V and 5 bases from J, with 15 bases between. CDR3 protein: CASSPPTQGTEAFF. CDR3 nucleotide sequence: TGTGCCAGCAGCCCACCGACCCAGGGGACTGAAGCTTTCTTT.

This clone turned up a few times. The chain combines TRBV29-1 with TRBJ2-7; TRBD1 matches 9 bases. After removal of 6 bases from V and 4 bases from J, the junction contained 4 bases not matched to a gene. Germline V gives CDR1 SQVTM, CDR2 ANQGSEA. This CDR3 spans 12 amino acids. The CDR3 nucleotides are TGCAGCGTCGGGACAGGGTTATACGAGCAGTACTTC. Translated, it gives CSVGTGLYEQYF.

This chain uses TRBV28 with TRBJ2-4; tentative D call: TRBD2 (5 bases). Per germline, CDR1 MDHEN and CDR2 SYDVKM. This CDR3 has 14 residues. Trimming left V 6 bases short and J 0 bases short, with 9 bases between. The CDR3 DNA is TGTGCCAGCAGAACGGGGTCAGCCAAAAACATTCAGTACTTC. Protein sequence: CASRTGSAKNIQYF.

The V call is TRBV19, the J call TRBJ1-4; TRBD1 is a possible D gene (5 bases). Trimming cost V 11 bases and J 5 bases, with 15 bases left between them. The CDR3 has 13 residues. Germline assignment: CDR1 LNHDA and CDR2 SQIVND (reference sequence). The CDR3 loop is CASSATVNEKLFF. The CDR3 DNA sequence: TGTGCCTCCTCCGCGACAGTGAATGAAAAACTGTTTTTT.

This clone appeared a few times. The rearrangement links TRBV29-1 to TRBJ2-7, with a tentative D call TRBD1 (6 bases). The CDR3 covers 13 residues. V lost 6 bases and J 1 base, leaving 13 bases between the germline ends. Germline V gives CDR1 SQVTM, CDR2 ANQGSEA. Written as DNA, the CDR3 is TGCAGCGTCGGAAAGGGGGTTTCCTACGAGCAGTACTTC. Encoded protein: CSVGKGVSYEQYF.

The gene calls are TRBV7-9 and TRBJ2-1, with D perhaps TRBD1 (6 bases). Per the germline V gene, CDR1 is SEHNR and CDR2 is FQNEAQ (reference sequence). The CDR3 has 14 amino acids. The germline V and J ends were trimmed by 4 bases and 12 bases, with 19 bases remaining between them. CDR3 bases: TGTGCCAGCAGCTCCCTTATACAGGGAAGGGGGCAGTTCTTC. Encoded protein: CASSSLIQGRGQFF.

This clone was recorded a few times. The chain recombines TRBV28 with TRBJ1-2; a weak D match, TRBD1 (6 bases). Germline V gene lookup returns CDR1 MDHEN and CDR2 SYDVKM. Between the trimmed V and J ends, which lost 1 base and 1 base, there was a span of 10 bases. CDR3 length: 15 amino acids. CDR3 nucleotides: TGTGCCAGCAGTTTATTGGGACACCGTAACTATGGCTACACCTTC. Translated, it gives CASSLLGHRNYGYTF.